The 26 T cell receptor beta chains below come from one sample, sequenced in a study of cytomegalovirus exposure and HLA in healthy donors. The PCR had 60 Vbeta and 13 Jbeta primers. The method was immunoSEQ multiplex PCR; TCRdb's version includes in-frame clones alone and lacks a portion of them. The sample holds under 300,000 clones, just under 85% seen once. The sample consisted of PBMCs. The receptors shown here come from a middle-aged woman in good health and CMV-seropositive.

The chain uses TRBV10-3 and TRBJ2-7; 11 bases line up with TRBD2. The V and J ends lost 2 bases and 1 base, in that order; junction bases with no gene match: 4. CDR3 length: 16 residues. The germline gives CDR1 ENHRY, CDR2 SYGVKD. The CDR3 sequence: CAISEGIAGGSYEQYF. The CDR3 DNA is TGTGCCATCAGTGAGGGTATAGCGGGAGGGTCCTACGAGCAGTACTTC.

The chain uses TRBV5-4 and TRBJ2-1, with 7 positions matching TRBD2. This CDR3 spans 15 amino acids. CDR1 is SGHNT and CDR2 is YYREEE in the germline V gene (reference sequence). With V trimmed by 5 bases and J by 1 base, 6 bases remained unmatched. The CDR3 loop reads CASSMAGASYNEQFF. The CDR3 region has the DNA TGTGCCAGCAGTATGGCGGGAGCGTCCTACAATGAGCAGTTCTTC.

V usage is TRBV6-5 and J usage is TRBJ1-2; TRBD1 aligns across 7 bases. Germline values: CDR1 MNHEY, CDR2 SVGAGI. V lost 6 bases to trimming and J lost 7 bases; unmatched junction nucleotides: 8. The CDR3 loop spans 13 amino acids. CDR3 residues: CASSKQGWFGYTF. CDR3 nucleotides: TGTGCCAGCAGCAAACAGGGGTGGTTTGGCTACACCTTC.

The chain recombines TRBV27 with TRBJ2-1; a weak D match, TRBD2 (5 bases). V gave up 2 bases and J gave up 3 bases, with 14 bases separating them. CDR3 length equals 16 residues. Germline CDR1 is MNHEY and CDR2 is SMNVEV (reference sequence). This CDR3 is CASSLAVARIYNEQFF. The DNA of the CDR3 is TGTGCCAGCAGTTTAGCGGTAGCGCGAATCTACAATGAGCAGTTCTTC.

The V and J genes are TRBV7-8 and TRBJ1-5; D may be TRBD1 (5 bases). V was pared by 8 bases and J by 3 bases, with 11 bases between. The CDR3 spans 13 residues. Germline CDR1 is SGHVS and CDR2 is FQNEAQ. CDR3 region: CASGGDANQPQHF. DNA for the CDR3: TGTGCCAGCGGGGGGGACGCCAATCAGCCCCAGCATTTT.

This chain connects TRBV11-3 to TRBJ2-7; D is possibly TRBD1 (6 bases). The CDR3 is 16 residues long. Germline V gene lookup returns CDR1 SGHNT and CDR2 YENEEA. V gave up 1 base and J gave up 12 bases, with 25 bases separating them. The CDR3 nucleotides are TGTGCCAGCAGCTTAGGGAGTAGGGGGTCAGGTCAAAATGGGTACTTC. As protein: CASSLGSRGSGQNGYF. The variable domain in full, completed from reference TRBV11-3 and TRBJ2-7, reads EAGVVQSPRYKIIEKKQPVAFWCNPISGHNTLYWYLQNLGQGPELLIRYENEEAVDDSQLPKDRFSAERLKGVDSTLKIQPAELGDSAVYLCASSLGSRGSGQNGYFGPGTRLTVT.

The rearrangement uses TRBV19 and TRBJ2-1; the match to TRBD2 covers 8 bases. The CDR3 totals 13 residues. With 8 bases clipped from V and 7 bases from J, the junction kept 7 bases outside the gene matches. The germline gives CDR1 LNHDA, CDR2 SQIVND (reference sequence). CDR3 amino acids: CASSSGSRNEQFF. The CDR3 region has the DNA TGTGCCAGTTCGAGCGGGAGTAGAAATGAGCAGTTCTTC.

The rearrangement uses TRBV7-2 and TRBJ2-7; TRBD1 aligns across 8 bases. V was clipped by 1 base and J by 7 bases; unmatched bases: 21. CDR1 and CDR2 from the germline V gene are SGHTA and FQGNSA. CDR3 length: 19 residues. The CDR3 bases are TGTGCCAGCAGCTTAGAGGCGATAGGGGGGACAGGAAGGGGGTGGGAGCAGTACTTC. Its translation is CASSLEAIGGTGRGWEQYF.

CDR3 sequence: CASSPNPVPLWERGQVNTEAFF. The CDR3 DNA reads as TGTGCCAGCAGCCCCAATCCAGTCCCTCTGTGGGAGAGGGGACAGGTCAACACTGAAGCTTTCTTT. The V gene is TRBV9, the J gene TRBJ1-1, with TRBD1 identical over 8 bases. The CDR3 extends over 22 amino acids. With V trimmed by 4 bases and J by 2 bases, 28 bases remained unmatched. CDR1 is SGDLS and CDR2 is YYNGEE in the germline V gene.

V usage is TRBV30 and J usage is TRBJ1-3; D might be TRBD1 (6 bases). V lost 0 bases and J 4 bases, leaving 13 bases between the germline ends. Germline CDR1 and CDR2: GTSNPN and SVGIG (reference sequence). The CDR3 runs to 15 residues. DNA of the CDR3: TGTGCCTGGAGTGTACGGGGGGCGAAAGGAAACACCATATATTTT. As protein: CAWSVRGAKGNTIYF.

This clone was detected a few times. The chain couples TRBV9 to TRBJ2-6, with a possible D match to TRBD2 (5 bases). Germline V gives CDR1 SGDLS, CDR2 YYNGEE. The CDR3 covers 19 residues. Trimming took off 1 base at V and 1 base at J, with 18 bases between the two ends. Here the CDR3 DNA reads TGTGCCAGCAGCGTATTTAGGTCGGGGAGAAAATCTGGGGCCAACGTCCTGACTTTC. This gives the protein CASSVFRSGRKSGANVLTF.

The chain recombines TRBV5-1 with TRBJ2-1, with 10 bases identical to TRBD2. V lost 0 bases to trimming and J lost 9 bases; unmatched junction nucleotides: 6. The germline V gene has CDR1 SGHRS and CDR2 YFSETQ. The length of the CDR3 is 15 residues. This chain's CDR3 is CASSLATSGIGEQFF. In DNA form, the CDR3 reads TGCGCCAGCAGCTTGGCCACTAGCGGGATCGGTGAGCAGTTCTTC.

This clone was picked up one time. This sequence joins TRBV19 and TRBJ1-4; the match to TRBD1 covers 9 bases. The CDR3 sequence is 15 residues long. Germline V gene lookup returns CDR1 LNHDA and CDR2 SQIVND (reference sequence). V lost 7 bases to trimming and J lost 7 bases; unmatched junction nucleotides: 10. The CDR3 protein is CASNRPEDRGEKLFF. As DNA, the CDR3 is TGTGCCAGTAATAGGCCTGAGGACAGGGGTGAAAAACTGTTTTTT.

The rearrangement uses TRBV11-3 and TRBJ1-1; the D is unclear. V was shortened by 3 bases and J by 6 bases, with 8 bases between the two germline ends. Germline V gene sequence: CDR1 SGHNT, CDR2 YENEEA. The CDR3 is made up of 12 amino acids. In DNA, the CDR3 is TGTGCCAGCAGCTTCGTTTCCTCTGAAGCTTTCTTT. This encodes CASSFVSSEAFF.

The chain recombines TRBV10-3 with TRBJ1-2; TRBD1 agrees at 10 bases. Per germline, CDR1 ENHRY and CDR2 SYGVKD. The CDR3 spans 12 residues. Germline trimming cut 6 bases from V and 8 bases from J; bases unmatched to any gene: 3. The CDR3 DNA reads TGTGCCATCAGAGGGACAGGGGACGGCTACACCTTC. Translation: CAIRGTGDGYTF.

The chain couples TRBV4-1 to TRBJ1-2, with no clear D. This CDR3 comprises 13 residues. The V and J ends lost 1 base and 2 bases respectively, with 5 bases between them. Germline CDR1 reads MGHRA; CDR2 reads YSYEKL. CDR3 sequence: CASSQGRNYGYTF. CDR3 in DNA: TGCGCCAGCAGCCAAGGTAGAAACTATGGCTACACCTTC.

V usage is TRBV27 and J usage is TRBJ1-3; a weak D match, TRBD1 (6 bases). The germline V and J ends were trimmed by 4 bases and 3 bases, with 13 bases remaining between them. This CDR3 is 15 amino acids long. Per the germline V gene, CDR1 is MNHEY and CDR2 is SMNVEV (reference sequence). The DNA of the CDR3 is TGTGCCAGCAGTTCGGCGGGGGCAGATGGAAACACCATATATTTT. As protein: CASSSAGADGNTIYF.

The V call is TRBV5-4, the J call TRBJ1-1; TRBD1 matches 7 bases. The CDR3 is 15 residues long. CDR1 SGHNT and CDR2 YYREEE come from the germline V gene (reference sequence). J lost 3 bases, V lost 4 bases, and 9 bases had no gene match. Here the CDR3 reads CASSQPDREYTEAFF. The CDR3 coding sequence is TGTGCCAGCAGCCAACCTGACAGGGAATACACTGAAGCTTTCTTT.

The chain couples TRBV11-2 to TRBJ1-5, with 9 bases aligning to TRBD1. Germline V gene lookup returns CDR1 SGHAT and CDR2 FQNNGV. With 2 bases clipped from V and 5 bases from J, the junction kept 4 bases outside the gene matches. This CDR3 region has 15 residues. The CDR3 DNA reads TGTGCCAGCAGCTTAACAGGGGGCTCGCATCAGCCCCAGCATTTT. Residues: CASSLTGGSHQPQHF.

The J gene is TRBJ1-1, the V gene TRBV9, with a tentative D call TRBD1 (5 bases). Germline V CDR1 and CDR2: SGDLS, YYNGEE. The V end was cut by 0 bases, the J end by 5 bases, with 17 bases between. The CDR3 spans 16 residues. This chain's CDR3 is CASSVAIGEGLTEAFF. The CDR3 DNA sequence: TGTGCCAGCAGCGTAGCGATAGGGGAAGGGTTGACTGAAGCTTTCTTT.

The rearrangement joins TRBV6-1 to TRBJ1-5; 12 nucleotides align to TRBD1. Germline V gene lookup returns CDR1 MNHNS and CDR2 SASEGT. The CDR3 runs 15 residues. The J segment lost 4 bases and the V segment lost 8 bases, leaving 6 bases of the junction unmatched. CDR3 DNA: TGTGCCAGCCGGGGACAGGGGGCATCTAATCAGCCCCAGCATTTT. Amino acids: CASRGQGASNQPQHF.

The rearrangement joins TRBV7-8 to TRBJ1-5; D is perhaps TRBD1 (5 bases). This CDR3 has 14 amino acids. In germline, CDR1 is SGHVS, CDR2 FQNEAQ. Deletions cut 5 bases from V and 6 bases from J, with 14 bases between. CDR3 nucleotides: TGTGCCAGCAGCCCCCTGGGCGGGGGTCAGCCCCAGCATTTT. The encoded protein is CASSPLGGGQPQHF.

The chain carries TRBV4-1 and TRBJ2-7, with 11 nucleotides matching TRBD2. With 1 base clipped from V and 3 bases from J, the junction kept 5 bases outside the gene matches. This CDR3 has 16 residues. Germline loops: CDR1 MGHRA, CDR2 YSYEKL. CDR3 in DNA: TGCGCCAGCAGCCAAGTCGGGACTAGCGGATTCTACGAGCAGTACTTC. Protein: CASSQVGTSGFYEQYF.

About this clone: This sample also contains other DNA sequences that code for the same CDR3. The chain employs TRBV15 and TRBJ2-1; TRBD2 aligns across 7 bases. V was pared by 3 bases and J by 0 bases, with 2 bases of the junction left unmatched. The CDR3 loop spans 15 amino acids. CDR1 is LNHNV and CDR2 is YYDKDF in the germline V gene (reference sequence). The CDR3 DNA sequence: TGTGCCACCAGCAGGGAGCGGGACTCCTACAATGAGCAGTTCTTC. Residues: CATSRERDSYNEQFF.

This chain uses TRBV7-9 with TRBJ1-4, with D possibly matching TRBD1 (6 bases). Trimming stripped 5 bases from V and 7 bases from J, with 11 bases between. The germline CDR1 and CDR2 sequences are SEHNR and FQNEAQ (reference sequence). There are 13 residues in the CDR3. This CDR3 is CASSQDRGEKLFF. CDR3 in DNA: TGTGCCAGCAGCCAGGACAGAGGTGAAAAACTGTTTTTT.

The chain joins TRBV11-3 to TRBJ2-7, with 9 bases identical to TRBD2. Per germline, CDR1 SGHNT and CDR2 YENEEA. The CDR3 sequence is 15 residues long. The ends lost 5 bases at V and 5 bases at J; junction bases unmatched: 10. The DNA of the CDR3 is TGTGCCAGCAGCGGGTATGGCGGGAGGGAGAACGAGCAGTACTTC. Protein product: CASSGYGGRENEQYF.